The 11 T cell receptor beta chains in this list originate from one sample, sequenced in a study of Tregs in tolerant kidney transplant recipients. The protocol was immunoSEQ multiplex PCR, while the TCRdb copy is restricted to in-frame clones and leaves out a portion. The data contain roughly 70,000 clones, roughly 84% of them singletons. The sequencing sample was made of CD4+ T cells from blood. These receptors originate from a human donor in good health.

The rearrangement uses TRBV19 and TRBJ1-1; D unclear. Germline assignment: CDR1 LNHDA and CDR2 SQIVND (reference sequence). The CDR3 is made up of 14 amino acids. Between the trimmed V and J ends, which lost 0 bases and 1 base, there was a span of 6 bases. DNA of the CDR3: TGTGCCAGTAGTATAGATTGGGGGAACACTGAAGCTTTCTTT. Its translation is CASSIDWGNTEAFF.

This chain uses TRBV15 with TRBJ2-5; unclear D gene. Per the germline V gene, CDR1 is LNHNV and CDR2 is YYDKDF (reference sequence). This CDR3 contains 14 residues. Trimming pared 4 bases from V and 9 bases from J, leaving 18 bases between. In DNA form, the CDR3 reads TGTGCCACCAGCACTGGCGGTTCAGATAGGGCCCAGTACTTC. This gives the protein CATSTGGSDRAQYF.

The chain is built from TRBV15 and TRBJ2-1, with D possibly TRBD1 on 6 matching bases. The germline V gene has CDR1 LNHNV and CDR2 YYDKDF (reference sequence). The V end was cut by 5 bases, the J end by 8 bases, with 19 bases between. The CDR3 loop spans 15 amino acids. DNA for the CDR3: TGTGCCACCAGCTACCAGGGGTCCCGCGGATATGAGCAGTTCTTC. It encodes CATSYQGSRGYEQFF.

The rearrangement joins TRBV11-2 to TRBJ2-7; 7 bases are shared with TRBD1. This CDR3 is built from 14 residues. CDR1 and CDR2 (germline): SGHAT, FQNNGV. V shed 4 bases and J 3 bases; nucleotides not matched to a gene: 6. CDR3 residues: CASSSRTGLYEQYF. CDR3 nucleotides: TGTGCCAGCAGCTCTCGGACAGGCCTCTACGAGCAGTACTTC.

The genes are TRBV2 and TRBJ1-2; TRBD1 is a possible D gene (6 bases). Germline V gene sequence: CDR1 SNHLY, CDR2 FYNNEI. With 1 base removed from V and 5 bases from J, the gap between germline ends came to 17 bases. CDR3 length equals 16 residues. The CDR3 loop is CASSEDMGGQGYGYTF. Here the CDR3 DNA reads TGTGCCAGCAGTGAAGATATGGGGGGGCAAGGGTATGGCTACACCTTC.

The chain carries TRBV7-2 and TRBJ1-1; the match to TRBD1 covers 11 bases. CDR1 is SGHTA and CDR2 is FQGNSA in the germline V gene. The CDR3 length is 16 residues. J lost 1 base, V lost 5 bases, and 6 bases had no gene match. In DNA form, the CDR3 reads TGTGCCAGCAGCACCCGGACAGGGGGCAGGAACACTGAAGCTTTCTTT. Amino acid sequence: CASSTRTGGRNTEAFF. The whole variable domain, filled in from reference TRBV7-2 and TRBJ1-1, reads GAGVSQSPSNKVTEKGKDVELRCDPISGHTALYWYRQSLGQGLEFLIYFQGNSAPDKSGLPSDRFSAERTGGSVSTLTIQRTQQEDSAVYLCASSTRTGGRNTEAFFGQGTRLTVV.

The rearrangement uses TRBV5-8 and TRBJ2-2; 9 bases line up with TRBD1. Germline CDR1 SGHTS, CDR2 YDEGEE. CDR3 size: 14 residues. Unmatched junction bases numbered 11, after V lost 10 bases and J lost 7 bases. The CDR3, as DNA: TGTGCCGGCGGGACAGGGTATTTGGGCGGGGAGCTGTTTTTT. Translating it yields CAGGTGYLGGELFF.

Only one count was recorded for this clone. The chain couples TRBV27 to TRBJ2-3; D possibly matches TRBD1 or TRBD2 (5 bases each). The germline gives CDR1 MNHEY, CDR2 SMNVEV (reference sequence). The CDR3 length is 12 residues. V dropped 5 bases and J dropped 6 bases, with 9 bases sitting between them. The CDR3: CASSRGADTQYF. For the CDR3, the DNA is TGTGCCAGCAGTCGGGGCGCCGATACGCAGTATTTT.

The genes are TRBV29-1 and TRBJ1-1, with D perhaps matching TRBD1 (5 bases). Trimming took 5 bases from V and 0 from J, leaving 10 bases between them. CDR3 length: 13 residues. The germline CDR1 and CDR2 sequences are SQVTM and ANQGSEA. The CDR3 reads CSVQTVLNTEAFF. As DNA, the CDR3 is TGCAGCGTTCAGACAGTTTTGAACACTGAAGCTTTCTTT.

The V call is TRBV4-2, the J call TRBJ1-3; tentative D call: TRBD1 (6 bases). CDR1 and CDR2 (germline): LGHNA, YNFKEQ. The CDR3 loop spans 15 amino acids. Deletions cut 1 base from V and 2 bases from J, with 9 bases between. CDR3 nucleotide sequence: TGTGCCAGCAGCCAAGCTTCAGGGGCTGGAAACACCATATATTTT. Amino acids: CASSQASGAGNTIYF.

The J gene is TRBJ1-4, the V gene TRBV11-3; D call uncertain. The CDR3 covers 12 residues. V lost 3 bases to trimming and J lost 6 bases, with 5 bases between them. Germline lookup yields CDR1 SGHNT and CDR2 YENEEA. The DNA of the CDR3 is TGTGCCAGCAGCTTCAAGGATGAAAAACTGTTTTTT. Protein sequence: CASSFKDEKLFF.